This record concerns one T cell receptor (beta chain) sequence. Its matching antigen is unknown. The CDR3 spans 19 residues. The germline gives CDR1 MDHEN, CDR2 SYDVKM. V gave up 6 bases and J gave up 2 bases; unmatched junction bases: 14. Investigators divided CD4+ cells into CD45RA+ naive and CD45RA-negative memory subsets. The data are from a study of shared clonotypes between healthy human individuals. General observations from the study: The sharing of 4.5% to 5.5% of naive CD4 clonotypes was seen across a handful of donors. Relative to memory subsets, naive subsets generally showed larger estimated richness.

Each cell subset's genomic DNA was divided evenly among several immunoSEQ plates. TCRdb's copy holds only in-frame clones and misses some; the assay was immunoSEQ multiplex PCR. The sample has over 950,000 clones; 77% are singletons. Sequenced material: memory CD4+ T cells from PBMCs. Subset denoted: CD45RA-negative fraction. V and J are TRBV28 and TRBJ2-1; 12 nucleotides align to TRBD2. The sequence was collected from a man aged 18 to 30 in good health. Some clones in this sample may be carry-over from other donors' samples. CDR3 DNA sequence: TGTGCCAGCAGGGGAAACAGGGGACGGACTAGCGGGACCTACAATGAGCAGTTCTTC. It translates to CASRGNRGRTSGTYNEQFF.